The 21 T cell receptor beta chains reported below all come from one sample, sequenced in a study of lymphopenia after photon versus proton radiotherapy. Measured with immunoSEQ multiplex PCR; TCRdb has only the in-frame clones, and not every one. The sample lists more than 2,500 clones; about 80% were seen once. The specimen was peripheral blood, collected from a patient treated with proton-based radiotherapy. The receptor source for this set is a man at least 80 years old with esophageal cancer.

In this sample, this clone turned up a few times. This chain uses TRBV15 with TRBJ2-5, with 8 bases lining up with TRBD2. CDR1 is LNHNV, CDR2 YYDKDF, per germline (reference sequence). Trimming took 4 bases from V and 0 from J; bases not matched to a gene: 7. CDR3 length: 16 residues. This CDR3 is CATSNQLAAYQETQYF. For the CDR3, the DNA is TGTGCCACCAGCAACCAACTAGCGGCCTACCAAGAGACCCAGTACTTC.

This chain connects TRBV25-1 to TRBJ2-3; possibly TRBD1 for D (6 bases). This CDR3 is built from 15 residues. Trimming stripped 4 bases from V and 3 bases from J, with 14 bases between. Germline V gene sequence: CDR1 MGHDK, CDR2 SYGVNS. CDR3 protein: CASSAHRVGTDTQYF. As DNA, the CDR3 is TGTGCCAGCAGTGCACACAGGGTGGGGACAGATACGCAGTATTTT.

The chain recombines TRBV4-1 with TRBJ2-7; TRBD2 is a possible D gene (7 bases). Germline loops: CDR1 MGHRA, CDR2 YSYEKL. The V gene lost 4 bases and the J gene lost 3 bases, with 16 bases spanning the gap. The CDR3 is made up of 15 amino acids. The DNA for the CDR3 is TGCGCCAGCAGCCCCGGGGCGGGGGCGATCTACGAGCAGTACTTC. This sequence encodes CASSPGAGAIYEQYF.

This clone was detected only a few times. The DNA is omitted, as the CDR3 cannot be located on it reliably, and the CDR3 follows TCRdb's listing. The V and J genes are TRBV28 and TRBJ1-6; the D call in the table, TRBD1, was not verified against the DNA. The CDR3 numbers 14 amino acids, ends counted. Germline CDR1 and CDR2: MDHEN and SYDVKM. CDR3 sequence: CASSFLAENSPLHF.

This chain uses TRBV10-1 with TRBJ2-7; 7 bases align to TRBD1. The J segment lost 2 bases and the V segment lost 2 bases, leaving 6 bases of the junction unmatched. Germline CDR1 WNHNN, CDR2 SYGVQD (reference sequence). The CDR3 length is 15 residues. CDR3 loop: CASSEQQGSPYEQYF. The CDR3 DNA sequence: TGCGCCAGCAGTGAGCAACAGGGGAGCCCCTACGAGCAGTACTTC.

The genes are TRBV4-3 and TRBJ2-7; D uncertain. This CDR3 spans 13 amino acids. Germline V gene sequence: CDR1 LGHNA, CDR2 YSLEER. The germline V and J ends were trimmed by 1 base and 1 base, with 5 bases remaining between them. The CDR3: CASSQGGSYEQYF. DNA for the CDR3: TGCGCCAGCAGCCAAGGGGGTTCCTACGAGCAGTACTTC.

This clone is a singleton in its sample. The genes are TRBV7-2 and TRBJ2-1, with D tentatively TRBD2 (5 bases). Germline loops: CDR1 SGHTA, CDR2 FQGNSA. This CDR3 spans 12 amino acids. Trimming stripped 5 bases from V and 12 bases from J, with 14 bases between. The chain's CDR3 is CASSLSGGPQFF. In nucleotides, the CDR3 is TGTGCCAGCAGCCTCTCAGGAGGCCCGCAGTTCTTC.

V is TRBV5-4 and J is TRBJ2-7; D possibly corresponds to TRBD1 (5 bases). V lost 4 bases to trimming and J lost 1 base, with 12 bases between them. The CDR3 is 14 amino acids. CDR1 is SGHNT and CDR2 is YYREEE in the germline V gene (reference sequence). This chain's CDR3 is CASSVDSLSYEQYF. Here the CDR3 DNA reads TGTGCCAGCAGCGTCGACAGTCTTTCCTACGAGCAGTACTTC.

Written as DNA, the CDR3 is TGTGCCAGCAGCTTGCGGCAGGACGACAACTATGGCTACACCTTC. This sequence encodes CASSLRQDDNYGYTF. This chain joins TRBV5-5 and TRBJ1-2, with unresolved D. The V gene's germline CDR1 is SGHKS and CDR2 YYEKEE (reference sequence). Trimming cost V 1 base and J 2 bases, with 12 bases left between them. The CDR3 contains 15 residues.

V and J are TRBV4-3 and TRBJ2-3; TRBD2 is a possible D gene (5 bases). V lost 4 bases and J 3 bases, leaving 11 bases between the germline ends. Germline V lookup: CDR1 LGHNA, CDR2 YSLEER. The CDR3 is made up of 14 amino acids. The CDR3 loop is CASSRTSQTDTQYF. The CDR3 bases are TGCGCCAGCAGCCGGACTTCGCAGACAGATACGCAGTATTTT.

This clone was counted once. The rearrangement uses TRBV6-5 and TRBJ2-5; D is possibly TRBD2 (6 bases). The J call may be in error: the DNA end matches TRBJ2-7 better. The CDR3 is 16 residues long. Per germline, CDR1 MNHEY and CDR2 SVGAGI. The CDR3 here is CASSYGAGLGEYEQYF. The CDR3 nucleotides are TGTGCCAGCAGTTACGGCGCGGGGTTAGGTGAATACGAGCAGTACTTC.

The rearrangement links TRBV5-1 to TRBJ2-7; D might be TRBD2 (5 bases). V lost 0 bases and J lost 0, with 10 bases in between. From germline, CDR1 is SGHRS and CDR2 YFSETQ. The CDR3 is made up of 15 amino acids. The CDR3 DNA reads TGCGCCAGCAGCTTGGTGTCGGGGAGCTCCTACGAGCAGTACTTC. Translated, it gives CASSLVSGSSYEQYF.

This clone is a singleton in its sample. J is TRBJ1-2 and V is TRBV5-8, with D unresolved. This CDR3 contains 13 residues. Trimming took off 1 base at V and 4 bases at J, with 8 bases between the two ends. In germline, CDR1 is SGHTS, CDR2 YDEGEE. CDR3 in amino acids: CASSLLNTYGYTF. The CDR3, as DNA: TGTGCCAGCAGCTTGCTCAATACCTATGGCTACACCTTC. The full variable domain, with the rest looked up from reference TRBV5-8 and TRBJ1-2, is EAGVTQSPTHLIKTRGQQATLRCSPISGHTSVYWYQQALGLGLQFLLWYDEGEERNRGNFPPRFSGRQFPNYSSELNVNALELEDSALYLCASSLLNTYGYTFGSGTRLTVV.

In DNA, the CDR3 is TGTGCCAGCAGCCCAAGCTCCAGCCAGACCCAGTACTTC. This codes for CASSPSSSQTQYF. This rearrangement joins TRBV7-2 to TRBJ2-5; D is uncertain. V lost 5 bases, J lost 6 bases, and 13 bases lay in between. Per the germline V gene, CDR1 is SGHTA and CDR2 is FQGNSA. The CDR3 length is 13 residues.

The chain recombines TRBV19 with TRBJ2-7, with TRBD2 matching over 8 bases. The CDR3 has 17 residues. V gave up 0 bases and J gave up 4 bases; unmatched junction bases: 11. Germline V CDR1 and CDR2: LNHDA, SQIVND (reference sequence). The CDR3 region is CASSIDFGGRSGYEQYF. As DNA, the CDR3 is TGTGCCAGTAGTATAGATTTCGGCGGGAGGTCGGGGTACGAGCAGTACTTC.

The J gene is TRBJ2-6, the V gene TRBV1; the table's D gene call, TRBD2, was not cross checked with the DNA. TRBV1 constitutes a pseudogene. The CDR3 is 12 amino acids. In DNA form, the CDR3 reads TGCACCAGCAGTCGTCGGGCCAACGTCCTGACTTTC. This gives the protein CTSSRRANVLTF.

V usage is TRBV18 and J usage is TRBJ2-3, with D perhaps TRBD1 or TRBD2 (5 bases each). The germline V gene has CDR1 KGHSH and CDR2 LQKENI. The CDR3 totals 18 residues. Trimming took off 3 bases at V and 0 bases at J, with 19 bases between the two ends. The CDR3 nucleotides are TGTGCCAGCTCACCCGTGAGGGGAGACCCCTGGAGCACAGATACGCAGTATTTT. Its translation is CASSPVRGDPWSTDTQYF. Full variable domain (missing parts from reference TRBV18 and TRBJ2-3): NAGVMQNPRHLVRRRGQEARLRCSPMKGHSHVYWYRQLPEEGLKFMVYLQKENIIDESGMPKERFSAEFPKEGPSILRIQQVVRGDSAAYFCASSPVRGDPWSTDTQYFGPGTRLTVL.

The rearrangement uses TRBV11-3 and TRBJ1-6; D not certain. CDR1 is SGHNT, CDR2 YENEEA, per germline. The CDR3 covers 13 residues. Trimming left V 2 bases short and J 7 bases short, with 6 bases between. Here the CDR3 reads CASSLYINSPLHF. The CDR3 DNA sequence: TGTGCCAGCAGCTTATATATCAATTCACCCCTCCACTTT.

This chain joins TRBV30 and TRBJ1-2, with 7 bases aligning to TRBD1. This CDR3 contains 12 residues. Trimming took 2 bases from V and 7 from J; bases not matched to a gene: 4. Germline V gives CDR1 GTSNPN, CDR2 SVGIG (reference sequence). Here the CDR3 DNA reads TGTGCCTGGAGTACAGGGGCGCTTGGCTACACCTTC. Translation gives CAWSTGALGYTF.

The chain is built from TRBV19 and TRBJ2-3; the match to TRBD2 covers 8 bases. The germline CDR1 and CDR2 sequences are LNHDA and SQIVND (reference sequence). The CDR3 length is 15 residues. Trimming cost V 1 base and J 4 bases; bases outside gene matches: 4. CDR3 coding DNA: TGTGCCAGTAGTATAGGCCTAGCGGGTCCAGATACGCAGTATTTT. Amino acids: CASSIGLAGPDTQYF.

The chain combines TRBV14 with TRBJ2-7, with D possibly called TRBD1 or TRBD2 (5 bases each). Germline V gene data show CDR1 as SGHDN and CDR2 as FVKESK. The CDR3 consists of 13 residues. V was pared by 2 bases and J by 1 base, with 6 bases between. The CDR3 DNA reads TGTGCCAGCAGCCAATGGGGGTCCTACGAGCAGTACTTC. Translation: CASSQWGSYEQYF. Looking up the rest from reference TRBV14 and TRBJ2-7 gives the full variable domain: EAGVTQFPSHSVIEKGQTVTLRCDPISGHDNLYWYRRVMGKEIKFLLHFVKESKQDESGMPNNRFLAERTGGTYSTLKVQPAELEDSGVYFCASSQWGSYEQYFGPGTRLTVT.